Listed below are T cell receptor beta chains from one sample, sequenced in a study of STAT5B mutations in CD4+ large granular lymphocyte leukemia. The data were produced by immunoSEQ multiplex PCR, yet TCRdb's version contains in-frame clones alone and is incomplete. Found here are 40,000 to 55,000 clones, 84% of them singletons; the top ten hold 0.3% to 0.45%. Material for sequencing was CD4+ T cells from blood buffy coats. These receptors came from a human donor in good health. CDR3s include the opening cysteine and the closing phenylalanine or tryptophan. Fields, in order: D gene, V gene, J gene, CDR3 protein, CDR3 DNA. The D gene is left open where the match is weak.

TRBD2	TRBV27	TRBJ2-1	CASSLGRGAYNEQFF	TGTGCCAGCAGTTTAGGGCGGGGGGCCTACAATGAGCAGTTCTTC
TRBD2	TRBV6-6	TRBJ2-1	CASSYPLAGVTNEQFF	TGTGCCAGCAGTTACCCGCTAGCGGGAGTCACCAATGAGCAGTTCTTC